The entry below describes one T cell receptor beta chain. Its antigen remains unknown. Germline CDR1 is LNHNV and CDR2 is YYDKDF (reference sequence). CDR3 length: 18 amino acids. V lost 1 base, J lost 2 bases, and 21 bases lay in between. These data are taken from a study of T-cell reconstitution after alpha-beta-depleted transplantation in children. Study conclusions and caveats: Alpha-beta T cells present about two months after transplant were reported to originate from several hundred expanded graft clones. Newly produced T cells mostly accounted for T-cell counts and diversity one year post-transplant.

Library preparation (for TCRbeta) was performed with unique molecular identifiers. Via MiXCR, TCRdb re-called the PCR reads, giving one row per CDR3 protein. The repertoire includes 5,100 or so distinct CDR3 sequences, approximately 24% of them detected once, and about 35% sits in the top ten. The TCR was taken from a male patient under 10 years old who had a stem cell transplant for acute lymphoblastic leukemia, so the T cells may come from the graft donor. The rearrangement links TRBV15 to TRBJ2-7; maybe TRBD1 (6 bases). This specimen was PBMCs, mostly from graft donor cells, taken 60 days after TCRalphabeta/CD19-depleted stem cell transplant. CDR3 region: CATSRAGPGSGVAYEQYF. In nucleotides, the CDR3 is TGTGCCACCAGCAGAGCCGGGCCCGGTTCAGGGGTCGCCTACGAGCAGTACTTC.